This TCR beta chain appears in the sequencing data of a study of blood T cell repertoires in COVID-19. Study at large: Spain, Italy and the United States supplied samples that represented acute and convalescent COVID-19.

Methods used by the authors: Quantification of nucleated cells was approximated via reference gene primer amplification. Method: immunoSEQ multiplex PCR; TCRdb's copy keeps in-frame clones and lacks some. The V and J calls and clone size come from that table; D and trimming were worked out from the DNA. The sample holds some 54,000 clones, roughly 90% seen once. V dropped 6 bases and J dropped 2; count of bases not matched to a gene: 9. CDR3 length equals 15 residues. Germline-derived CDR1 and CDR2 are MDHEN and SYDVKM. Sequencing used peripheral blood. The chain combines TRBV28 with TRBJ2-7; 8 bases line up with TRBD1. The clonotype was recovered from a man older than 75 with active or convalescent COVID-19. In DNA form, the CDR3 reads TGTGCCAGCAGCGAAACAGGGGGGCTGACCTACGAGCAGTACTTC. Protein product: CASSETGGLTYEQYF.